One sample yielded the 18 T cell receptor beta chains listed below, sequenced in a study of cytomegalovirus exposure and HLA in healthy donors. 60 Vbeta and 13 Jbeta primers were used in PCR. TCRdb keeps only in-frame clones here, not all; method: immunoSEQ multiplex PCR. The data show about 190,000 clones, with 87% seen just once and approximately 1.1% held by the top ten. The specimen sequenced was PBMCs. The receptor set was obtained from a boy under 10 years old in good health and CMV-seronegative.

CDR3 protein: CASSLGQQGGAYNSPLHF. DNA of the CDR3: TGTGCCAGCAGTTTAGGTCAACAGGGGGGAGCCTATAATTCACCCCTCCACTTT. The chain is built from TRBV28 and TRBJ1-6; 8 bases are shared with TRBD1. The junction had 8 bases not matched to a gene; V was cut back by 2 bases and J by 2 bases. CDR1 is MDHEN and CDR2 is SYDVKM in the germline V gene. This CDR3 contains 18 residues.

This chain connects TRBV5-1 to TRBJ2-5; 13 positions match TRBD2. The CDR3 totals 17 residues. V was clipped by 0 bases and J by 0 bases; unmatched bases: 2. Germline CDR1 SGHRS, CDR2 YFSETQ. The CDR3 nucleotides are TGCGCCAGCAGCTTGGGACTAGCGGGGGGAAACCAAGAGACCCAGTACTTC. Translation: CASSLGLAGGNQETQYF.

J is TRBJ1-2 and V is TRBV18; D call uncertain. The length of the CDR3 is 14 residues. The V end was cut by 3 bases, the J end by 0 bases, with 8 bases between. Germline CDR1 KGHSH, CDR2 LQKENI. The CDR3: CASSPDLSNYGYTF. The DNA for the CDR3 is TGTGCCAGCTCACCGGACTTGTCTAACTATGGCTACACCTTC.

This clone appeared a few times. J is TRBJ1-1 and V is TRBV28; D not certain. Germline CDR1 MDHEN, CDR2 SYDVKM. V lost 2 bases and J lost 4, with 8 bases in between. The length of the CDR3 is 13 residues. The CDR3 region is CASSLGAGTEAFF. CDR3 DNA: TGTGCCAGCAGTTTAGGAGCGGGCACTGAAGCTTTCTTT.

The V and J genes are TRBV10-3 and TRBJ2-3; D call uncertain. CDR3 length: 12 residues. Germline lookup yields CDR1 ENHRY and CDR2 SYGVKD. Between the trimmed V and J ends, which lost 3 bases and 5 bases, there was a span of 6 bases. The CDR3, as DNA: TGTGCCATCAGTGACCCACTAGATACGCAGTATTTT. It translates to CAISDPLDTQYF.

CDR3 sequence (DNA): TGTGCCAGCATCCCCCAACAGGGTGGGGGCTACGAGCAGTACTTC. This codes for CASIPQQGGGYEQYF. The chain joins TRBV28 to TRBJ2-7; D is perhaps TRBD1 (6 bases). V was trimmed by 7 bases and J by 3 bases, leaving 19 bases between them. The length of the CDR3 is 15 residues. CDR1 is MDHEN, CDR2 SYDVKM, per germline.

V usage is TRBV5-4 and J usage is TRBJ2-5; TRBD1 agrees at 10 bases. The V segment lost 4 bases and the J segment 4 bases; nucleotides outside the gene matches: 16. The CDR3 is 18 residues long. Germline assignment: CDR1 SGHNT and CDR2 YYREEE (reference sequence). CDR3 in amino acids: CASSVRTGGLTKGETQYF. Here the CDR3 DNA reads TGTGCCAGCAGCGTGCGGACAGGGGGTTTAACAAAAGGAGAGACCCAGTACTTC.

V and J are TRBV5-1 and TRBJ1-1; 10 nucleotides line up with TRBD1. Germline loops: CDR1 SGHRS, CDR2 YFSETQ. The CDR3 contains 15 residues. The V segment lost 4 bases and the J segment 4 bases; nucleotides outside the gene matches: 7. The CDR3 nucleotides read TGCGCCAGCAGCAGCCTGGACAGGGGGTCCACTGAAGCTTTCTTT. This codes for CASSSLDRGSTEAFF.

The gene calls are TRBV2 and TRBJ2-6; D ambiguous. Germline V gene lookup returns CDR1 SNHLY and CDR2 FYNNEI. The CDR3 sequence is 15 residues long. The V end was cut by 5 bases, the J end by 0 bases, with 8 bases between. This CDR3 is CASSPESSGANVLTF. The CDR3 DNA is TGTGCCAGCAGTCCCGAGAGCTCTGGGGCCAACGTCCTGACTTTC. The full variable domain, rest sourced from reference TRBV2 and TRBJ2-6, is EPEVTQTPSHQVTQMGQEVILRCVPISNHLYFYWYRQILGQKVEFLVSFYNNEISEKSEIFDDQFSVERPDGSNFTLKIRSTKLEDSAMYFCASSPESSGANVLTFGAGSRLTVL.

The count of this clone is one. CDR3 nucleotide sequence: TGTGCCAGCAGCGGGGGGGTTCGATCTGGAAACACCATATATTTT. Its protein product is CASSGGVRSGNTIYF. This chain connects TRBV9 to TRBJ1-3, with a possible D match to TRBD1 (5 bases). Trimming removed 3 bases from V and 1 base from J, with 11 bases in between. This CDR3 has 15 residues. The V gene's germline CDR1 is SGDLS and CDR2 YYNGEE.

This chain uses TRBV6-5 with TRBJ2-3, with 10 bases fitting TRBD2. The germline V gene encodes CDR1 MNHEY and CDR2 SVGAGI. CDR3 size: 15 residues. V lost 5 bases to trimming and J lost 4 bases; unmatched junction nucleotides: 6. CDR3 in DNA: TGTGCCAGCAGTCCCGGGACTAGCGAGTCAGATACGCAGTATTTT. It encodes CASSPGTSESDTQYF.

The genes are TRBV12-5 and TRBJ2-2; 7 nucleotides agree with TRBD1. Losses at the gene ends were 2 bases for V and 4 bases for J; bases not matched to a gene: 10. This CDR3 spans 17 amino acids. Germline V gives CDR1 LGHNT, CDR2 FRNRAP. The CDR3 DNA follows: TGTGCTAGTGGTTTGACCGACAGGGAAAGGATCACCGGGGAGCTGTTTTTT. Encoded protein: CASGLTDRERITGELFF.

The chain has TRBV6-1 and TRBJ1-1; 9 nucleotides agree with TRBD1. Unmatched junction bases numbered 6, after V lost 9 bases and J lost 4 bases. Germline V gene lookup returns CDR1 MNHNS and CDR2 SASEGT. This CDR3 is built from 13 residues. The chain's CDR3 is CASYLTGGTEAFF. The CDR3 DNA is TGTGCCAGTTATCTGACAGGGGGCACTGAAGCTTTCTTT.

The chain employs TRBV7-6 and TRBJ2-7; 11 nucleotides line up with TRBD2. Germline loops: CDR1 SGHVS, CDR2 FNYEAQ. This CDR3 spans 16 amino acids. V lost 1 base and J lost 6; bases outside the gene matches: 8. DNA of the CDR3: TGTGCCAGCAGCTTAGAATTAGCGGGAGGGCTGTCCGAGCAGTACTTC. Amino acid sequence: CASSLELAGGLSEQYF.

In DNA form, the CDR3 reads TGCGCCAGCAGCTTGAGCAGCCGGATCGGGGAGCAGTACTTC. Amino acid sequence: CASSLSSRIGEQYF. The rearrangement links TRBV5-1 to TRBJ2-7; D remains ambiguous. Trimming removed 1 base from V and 7 bases from J, with 15 bases in between. This CDR3 spans 14 amino acids. From germline, CDR1 is SGHRS and CDR2 YFSETQ. The full variable domain, rest sourced from reference TRBV5-1 and TRBJ2-7, is KAGVTQTPRYLIKTRGQQVTLSCSPISGHRSVSWYQQTPGQGLQFLFEYFSETQRNKGNFPGRFSGRQFSNSRSEMNVSTLELGDSALYLCASSLSSRIGEQYFGPGTRLTVT.

The chain couples TRBV30 to TRBJ2-1; D is possibly TRBD2 (6 bases). This CDR3 spans 13 amino acids. Germline V gene data show CDR1 as GTSNPN and CDR2 as SVGIG (reference sequence). Trimming shortened V by 6 bases and J by 1 base, and 10 bases separated the two germline ends. CDR3 DNA sequence: TGTGCCTGCGGGAGCTCGTCCTACAATGAGCAGTTCTTC. Translated, it gives CACGSSSYNEQFF.

The V gene is TRBV6-5, the J gene TRBJ1-5; D is undetermined. The CDR3 has 14 residues. CDR1 is MNHEY, CDR2 SVGAGI, per germline. V lost 8 bases to trimming and J lost 3 bases, with 14 bases between them. CDR3 sequence: CASGLDGNNQPQHF. The CDR3 DNA reads TGTGCCAGCGGACTGGACGGGAACAATCAGCCCCAGCATTTT.

The chain has TRBV6-4 and TRBJ2-1; tentative D call: TRBD1 (5 bases). The CDR3 spans 14 residues. The V and J ends lost 3 bases and 5 bases respectively, with 11 bases between them. Germline V gives CDR1 MRHNA, CDR2 SNTAGT. The CDR3 coding sequence is TGTGCCAGCAGTGAGATCGGCAGGGACAATGAGCAGTTCTTC. Protein product: CASSEIGRDNEQFF.